The 24 T cell receptor beta chains below come from one sample, sequenced in a study of OX40 agonist ivuxolimab in advanced cancers. Sequencing used immunoSEQ multiplex PCR; TCRdb keeps in-frame clones, though not all of them. The sample contains tens of thousands of clones, around 93% of which appear only once. Sequencing was performed on CD4+ or CD8+ T cells sorted from blood, taken in a trial of the OX40 agonist ivuxolimab. These receptors came from an adult with an advanced solid tumor such as melanoma, head and neck, liver or kidney cancer.

J is TRBJ1-5 and V is TRBV27; maybe TRBD1 (6 bases). CDR1 MNHEY and CDR2 SMNVEV come from the germline V gene (reference sequence). The CDR3 is made up of 14 amino acids. Trimming took off 2 bases at V and 5 bases at J, with 10 bases between the two ends. This CDR3 reads CASSLHRADQPQHF. For the CDR3, the DNA is TGTGCCAGCAGTTTACACAGGGCAGATCAGCCCCAGCATTTT.

The chain uses TRBV7-6 and TRBJ2-1, with TRBD2 matching over 9 bases. Germline V gives CDR1 SGHVS, CDR2 FNYEAQ. The ends lost 2 bases at V and 7 bases at J; junction bases unmatched: 15. The CDR3 consists of 18 residues. CDR3 nucleotides: TGTGCCAGCAGCTTAAGTAATGGTCTAGCGGGAATTGGAAATGAGCAGTTCTTC. As protein: CASSLSNGLAGIGNEQFF.

This chain links TRBV29-1 with TRBJ2-7; 12 nucleotides agree with TRBD1. Germline values: CDR1 SQVTM, CDR2 ANQGSEA. This CDR3 contains 15 residues. The trim removed 0 bases at V and 5 bases at J, leaving 5 bases unmatched. CDR3 sequence reads: CSVEDRDRGLDEQYF. The DNA for the CDR3 is TGCAGCGTTGAAGACAGGGACAGGGGGCTCGACGAGCAGTACTTC.

The chain links TRBV28 to TRBJ1-1, with a possible D match to TRBD1 (5 bases). The CDR3 consists of 13 residues. Germline loops: CDR1 MDHEN, CDR2 SYDVKM. V shed 8 bases and J shed 7 bases, with 17 bases lying between them. The CDR3 is CASLSRTPFEAFF. CDR3 DNA: TGTGCCAGCCTATCCAGGACACCTTTTGAAGCTTTCTTT.

The V gene is TRBV9, the J gene TRBJ2-7; 14 bases line up with TRBD2. Germline V gene sequence: CDR1 SGDLS, CDR2 YYNGEE. The CDR3 has 17 amino acids. Trimming removed 4 bases from V and 5 bases from J; junction bases left unmatched: 11. The CDR3 reads CASSPEGMGLAGDEQYF. Here the CDR3 DNA reads TGTGCCAGCAGCCCCGAAGGTATGGGACTAGCGGGAGACGAGCAGTACTTC.

The rearrangement joins TRBV29-1 to TRBJ1-2; maybe TRBD1 (6 bases). The length of the CDR3 is 14 residues. Germline lookup yields CDR1 SQVTM and CDR2 ANQGSEA. CDR3 sequence (DNA): TGCAGTGCCCCCCTCGGTACAGGGCCTTTTGGCTACACCTTC. Amino acid sequence: CSAPLGTGPFGYTF. Based on the CDR3 plus reference TRBV29-1 and TRBJ1-2, the full variable domain is SAVISQKPSRDICQRGTSLTIQCQVDSQVTMMFWYRQQPGQSLTLIATANQGSEATYESGFVIDKFPISRPNLTFSTLTVSNMSPEDSSIYLCSAPLGTGPFGYTFGSGTRLTVV.

The V call is TRBV28, the J call TRBJ2-2, with TRBD2 matching 10 bases. The germline V gene has CDR1 MDHEN and CDR2 SYDVKM. The CDR3 length is 15 residues. J was trimmed by 4 bases and V by 9 bases; bases with no gene match: 8. The CDR3 DNA sequence: TGTGCCAGTATATCTAGCGGGAGTGTCACCGGGGAGCTGTTTTTT. It translates to CASISSGSVTGELFF.

The chain carries TRBV4-3 and TRBJ2-7, with a tentative D call TRBD1 (6 bases). V lost 3 bases and J 7 bases, leaving 10 bases between the germline ends. The CDR3 sequence is 12 residues long. Germline CDR1 LGHNA, CDR2 YSLEER. The CDR3 DNA sequence: TGCGCCAGCAGCCAGACAGGAGAAGAGCAGTACTTC. Translation: CASSQTGEEQYF.

The V and J genes are TRBV25-1 and TRBJ2-7; 7 bases match TRBD1. The V segment lost 1 base and the J segment 0 bases; nucleotides outside the gene matches: 9. The CDR3 has 17 residues. Looked up from germline, CDR1 is MGHDK and CDR2 is SYGVNS. In DNA, the CDR3 is TGTGCCAGCAGTGAATGGGACCACAGGGGAAGCTCCTACGAGCAGTACTTC. Its translation: CASSEWDHRGSSYEQYF.

This rearrangement joins TRBV28 to TRBJ2-7; possible D gene TRBD2, 6 bases. Deletions cut 4 bases from V and 3 bases from J, with 13 bases between. The CDR3 totals 14 residues. Germline V gene sequence: CDR1 MDHEN, CDR2 SYDVKM. CDR3 amino acids: CASSSGGGYYEQYF. CDR3 sequence (DNA): TGTGCCAGCAGTTCCGGGGGAGGTTACTACGAGCAGTACTTC. The full variable domain, rest sourced from reference TRBV28 and TRBJ2-7, is DVKVTQSSRYLVKRTGEKVFLECVQDMDHENMFWYRQDPGLGLRLIYFSYDVKMKEKGDIPEGYSVSREKKERFSLILESASTNQTSMYLCASSSGGGYYEQYFGPGTRLTVT.

V gene TRBV10-2 combines with J gene TRBJ2-1, with a tentative D call TRBD1 (7 bases). This CDR3 contains 15 residues. In germline, CDR1 is WSHSY, CDR2 SAAADI. Deletions cut 2 bases from V and 5 bases from J, with 13 bases between. The DNA of the CDR3 is TGCGCCAGCAGTGAGAAAGCAGGGGGGAACAATGAGCAGTTCTTC. It translates to CASSEKAGGNNEQFF.

In this sample, this clone turned up once. This chain uses TRBV11-1 with TRBJ2-7; tentatively, D is TRBD1 (6 bases). V was shortened by 6 bases and J by 2 bases, with 14 bases between the two germline ends. The CDR3 is 14 residues long. Germline V lookup: CDR1 SGHAT, CDR2 FQDESV (reference sequence). In nucleotides, the CDR3 is TGTGCCAGCAGTCGGACAGCCTCTCCCTACGAGCAGTACTTC. This codes for CASSRTASPYEQYF.

V gene TRBV6-5 combines with J gene TRBJ2-1, with TRBD1 as a possible D gene (6 bases). Germline CDR1 MNHEY, CDR2 SVGAGI. Trimming removed 2 bases at V and 0 bases at J, with 8 bases between. The CDR3 runs 15 residues. CDR3 in amino acids: CASSYGGSSYNEQFF. The CDR3 DNA reads as TGTGCCAGCAGTTACGGGGGCAGCTCCTACAATGAGCAGTTCTTC.

The chain has TRBV6-6 and TRBJ2-7; 8 nucleotides align to TRBD1. The V gene end was trimmed by 5 bases and the J gene end by 7 bases; junction bases not matched to a gene: 10. This CDR3 comprises 14 residues. The V gene's germline CDR1 is MNHNY and CDR2 SVGAGI (reference sequence). CDR3 sequence reads: CASSLDRAEGEQYF. The DNA of the CDR3 is TGTGCCAGCAGTCTGGACAGGGCCGAGGGGGAGCAGTACTTC.

The chain's CDR3 is CASSSPSGSDEQYF. Written as DNA, the CDR3 is TGTGCCAGTAGCTCGCCTAGCGGGAGCGACGAGCAGTACTTC. The V and J genes are TRBV19 and TRBJ2-7; 10 positions agree with TRBD2. Germline V lookup: CDR1 LNHDA, CDR2 SQIVND (reference sequence). J was trimmed by 5 bases and V by 6 bases; bases with no gene match: 7. The CDR3 consists of 14 residues.

V gene TRBV6-6 combines with J gene TRBJ2-7; D unclear. V was trimmed by 6 bases and J by 2 bases, leaving 8 bases between them. This CDR3 region has 12 residues. The germline CDR1 and CDR2 sequences are MNHNY and SVGAGI (reference sequence). In DNA form, the CDR3 reads TGTGCCAGCAGCCCCACGGCCTACGAGCAGTACTTC. Translation gives CASSPTAYEQYF.

The chain employs TRBV6-5 and TRBJ2-7, with 13 bases that match TRBD2. V trimming: 5 bases; J trimming: 7 bases; junction bases outside the gene matches: 8. Germline CDR1 and CDR2: MNHEY and SVGAGI. The CDR3 length is 15 residues. CDR3 DNA sequence: TGTGCCAGCAGTCAAGGACTAGCGGGAGTCGTGGAGCAGTACTTC. Amino acid sequence: CASSQGLAGVVEQYF.

This chain uses TRBV15 with TRBJ2-1, with 8 bases fitting TRBD2. The CDR3 is made up of 16 amino acids. J gave up 6 bases and V 0 bases, and 7 bases lay outside the gene matches. CDR1 and CDR2 (germline): LNHNV, YYDKDF (reference sequence). The CDR3, as DNA: TGTGCCACCAGCAGAGATCGGAGCGGGAGAGGCAATGAGCAGTTCTTC. Translating gives CATSRDRSGRGNEQFF.

This clone was detected only once. This chain connects TRBV4-2 to TRBJ2-1, with TRBD1 as a possible D gene (6 bases). The CDR3 runs 16 residues. From germline, CDR1 is LGHNA and CDR2 YNFKEQ. Trimming left V 1 base short and J 8 bases short, with 18 bases between. This CDR3 reads CASSQVWSRGGDEQFF. The CDR3 DNA reads TGTGCCAGCAGCCAAGTCTGGAGCAGGGGTGGGGATGAGCAGTTCTTC.

This clone was observed a few times. The genes are TRBV2 and TRBJ2-7; TRBD1 agrees at 7 bases. The V gene's germline CDR1 is SNHLY and CDR2 FYNNEI. The CDR3 has 12 residues. V dropped 10 bases and J dropped 0; count of bases not matched to a gene: 3. CDR3 region: CATRQGSYEQYF. CDR3 DNA sequence: TGTGCCACCCGACAGGGCTCCTACGAGCAGTACTTC.

This chain connects TRBV27 to TRBJ2-1, with 7 positions matching TRBD2. The CDR3 has 18 amino acids. The germline CDR1 and CDR2 sequences are MNHEY and SMNVEV (reference sequence). J was trimmed by 0 bases and V by 1 base; bases with no gene match: 9. CDR3 nucleotide sequence: TGTGCCAGCAGTTTATGGGCTGGAGGCGGGAGCTCCTACAATGAGCAGTTCTTC. Translated: CASSLWAGGGSSYNEQFF.

The chain is built from TRBV4-1 and TRBJ2-7, with 9 positions matching TRBD2. CDR3 size: 16 residues. Germline CDR1 and CDR2: MGHRA and YSYEKL. V gave up 0 bases and J gave up 2 bases; unmatched junction bases: 5. The CDR3 loop is CASSQDPSSGTYEQYF. Here the CDR3 DNA reads TGCGCCAGCAGCCAAGATCCTTCTAGCGGGACCTACGAGCAGTACTTC.

V and J are TRBV30 and TRBJ1-1, with D uncertain. Per germline, CDR1 GTSNPN and CDR2 SVGIG (reference sequence). The CDR3 has 12 residues. The V gene lost 0 bases and the J gene lost 8 bases, with 10 bases spanning the gap. CDR3 in DNA: TGTGCCTGGAGTGTTTTGGGGATCGAAGCTTTCTTT. Protein sequence: CAWSVLGIEAFF.

This clone was detected once. The V call is TRBV29-1, the J call TRBJ1-1; the match to TRBD1 covers 7 bases. This CDR3 is built from 13 residues. V lost 5 bases and J lost 4; bases outside the gene matches: 7. Germline V gives CDR1 SQVTM, CDR2 ANQGSEA. CDR3 loop: CSVIKTGSTEAFF. CDR3 bases: TGCAGCGTTATTAAGACAGGGAGCACTGAAGCTTTCTTT.